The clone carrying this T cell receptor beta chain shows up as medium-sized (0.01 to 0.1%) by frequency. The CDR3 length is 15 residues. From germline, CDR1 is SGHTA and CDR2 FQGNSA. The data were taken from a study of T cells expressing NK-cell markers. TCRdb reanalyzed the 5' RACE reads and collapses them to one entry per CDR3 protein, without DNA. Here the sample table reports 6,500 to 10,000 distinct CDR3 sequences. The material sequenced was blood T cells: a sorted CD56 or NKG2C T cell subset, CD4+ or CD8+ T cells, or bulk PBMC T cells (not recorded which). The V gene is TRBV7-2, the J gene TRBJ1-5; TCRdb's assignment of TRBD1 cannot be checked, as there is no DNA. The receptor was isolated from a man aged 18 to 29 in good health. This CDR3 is CASSSDRAMRQPQHF.